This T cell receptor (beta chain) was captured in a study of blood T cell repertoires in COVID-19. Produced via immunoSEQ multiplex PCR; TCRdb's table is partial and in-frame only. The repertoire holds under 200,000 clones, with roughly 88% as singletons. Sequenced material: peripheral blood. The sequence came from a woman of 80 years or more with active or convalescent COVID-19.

Here the CDR3 reads CASSPFTKPGTGGSGYTF. The CDR3 region has the DNA TGTGCCAGCAGTCCTTTTACGAAACCCGGGACAGGGGGAAGTGGCTACACCTTC. The V call is TRBV3-1 (or the pseudogene TRBV3-2), the J call TRBJ1-2, with TRBD1 matching over 11 bases. V lost 6 bases and J lost 7; bases outside the gene matches: 19. This CDR3 contains 18 residues. Germline CDR1 is LGHDT and CDR2 is YNNKEL (reference sequence).